The 21 T cell receptor beta chains presented below share a single source sample, sequenced in a study of beta chain features in type 1 diabetes. The entirety of the isolated RNA underwent reverse transcription, so expressed TCRB transcripts were sequenced. Clones were read by immunoSEQ multiplex PCR, and TCRdb kept only the in-frame ones, dropping some. This sample has 300,000 to 350,000 clones, with roughly 8% found just once. The sample was central memory CD4+ T cells from blood. All receptors derive from a woman aged 18-30 years in good health.

The chain has TRBV18 and TRBJ1-5; TRBD1 matches 7 bases. V lost 5 bases to trimming and J lost 3 bases; unmatched junction nucleotides: 16. The length of the CDR3 is 18 residues. Germline CDR1 is KGHSH and CDR2 is LQKENI. DNA for the CDR3: TGTGCCAGCTCATTAGCCGGGCCCGGGACAGTTGACAATCAGCCCCAGCATTTT. This gives the protein CASSLAGPGTVDNQPQHF.

A few counts support this clone. J is TRBJ2-1 and V is TRBV5-6; perhaps D is TRBD1 or TRBD2 (5 bases each). There are 14 residues in the CDR3. Germline-derived CDR1 and CDR2 are SGHDT and YYEEEE. The V gene lost 4 bases and the J gene lost 5 bases, with 13 bases spanning the gap. The CDR3, as DNA: TGTGCCAGCAGCCCCGGGACCAGAGACAATGAGCAGTTCTTC. The encoded protein is CASSPGTRDNEQFF.

The sample holds a few counts of this clone. Other DNA sequences from this sample encode an identical CDR3 as well. The V gene is TRBV7-9, the J gene TRBJ2-2; 11 bases line up with TRBD2. This CDR3 spans 15 amino acids. In germline, CDR1 is SEHNR, CDR2 FQNEAQ (reference sequence). With V trimmed by 3 bases and J by 8 bases, 5 bases remained unmatched. The CDR3 loop is CASSLASGRIGELFF. CDR3 coding DNA: TGTGCCAGCAGCTTGGCTAGCGGGAGGATTGGGGAGCTGTTTTTT. Full variable domain (remainder filled in from reference TRBV7-9 and TRBJ2-2): DTGVSQNPRHKITKRGQNVTFRCDPISEHNRLYWYRQTLGQGPEFLTYFQNEAQLEKSRLLSDRFSAERPKGSFSTLEIQRTEQGDSAMYLCASSLASGRIGELFFGEGSRLTVL.

In this sample, this clone turned up many times. The chain links TRBV6-5 to TRBJ2-5; 7 bases align to TRBD2. The ends lost 2 bases at V and 2 bases at J; junction bases unmatched: 8. The CDR3 has 16 amino acids. Looked up from germline, CDR1 is MNHEY and CDR2 is SVGAGI. CDR3 nucleotides: TGTGCCAGCAGTTACACGGGCACGGGGGGACAAGAGACCCAGTACTTC. Translating it yields CASSYTGTGGQETQYF.

The chain links TRBV28 to TRBJ2-3; no clear D gene. This CDR3 comprises 14 residues. V lost 5 bases and J 4 bases, leaving 13 bases between the germline ends. CDR1 is MDHEN and CDR2 is SYDVKM in the germline V gene. CDR3 nucleotides: TGTGCCAGCAGTCCCCGACGACTGGCAGATACGCAGTATTTT. This encodes CASSPRRLADTQYF.

The chain uses TRBV20-1 and TRBJ2-3; D is unresolved. CDR1 is DFQATT, CDR2 SNEGSKA, per germline (reference sequence). This CDR3 has 10 amino acids. Trimming cost V 6 bases and J 3 bases, with 4 bases left between them. CDR3 coding DNA: TGCAGTGCCGGGACAGATACGCAGTATTTT. Translation: CSAGTDTQYF.

This clone was detected only a few times. The CDR3 DNA reads TGTGCCAGCAGTTACTCTAACTCTGGCACAGATACGCAGTATTTT. Its translation is CASSYSNSGTDTQYF. The rearrangement joins TRBV6-6 to TRBJ2-3; D is unresolved. The V end was cut by 0 bases, the J end by 1 base, with 8 bases between. From germline, CDR1 is MNHNY and CDR2 SVGAGI (reference sequence). The CDR3 has 15 residues.

This clone was observed a handful of times. CDR3 sequence: CASSQWTGGFGETQYF. The CDR3 DNA is TGTGCCAGCAGCCAATGGACAGGGGGCTTTGGAGAGACCCAGTACTTC. This sequence joins TRBV7-9 and TRBJ2-5, with 11 bases matching TRBD1. J lost 4 bases, V lost 5 bases, and 9 bases had no gene match. From germline, CDR1 is SEHNR and CDR2 FQNEAQ (reference sequence). This CDR3 is 16 amino acids long.

The chain couples TRBV4-3 to TRBJ2-7, with a possible D match to TRBD1 (5 bases). V was trimmed by 0 bases and J by 5 bases, leaving 11 bases between them. CDR3 length: 14 amino acids. Per the germline V gene, CDR1 is LGHNA and CDR2 is YSLEER. CDR3 DNA sequence: TGCGCCAGCAGCCAAGAAAAGGGGATCAACGAGCAGTACTTC. Residues: CASSQEKGINEQYF.

This clone was observed a handful of times. The rearrangement links TRBV28 to TRBJ2-5; D is tentatively TRBD1 or TRBD2 (7 bases each). This CDR3 spans 11 amino acids. Trimming left V 10 bases short and J 5 bases short, with 11 bases between. Germline V lookup: CDR1 MDHEN, CDR2 SYDVKM. CDR3 protein: CAIRGGETQYF. In DNA form, the CDR3 reads TGTGCCATCAGGGGGGGGGAGACCCAGTACTTC. The whole variable domain, remainder taken from reference TRBV28 and TRBJ2-5, is DVKVTQSSRYLVKRTGEKVFLECVQDMDHENMFWYRQDPGLGLRLIYFSYDVKMKEKGDIPEGYSVSREKKERFSLILESASTNQTSMYLCAIRGGETQYFGPGTRLLVL.

The chain has TRBV5-1 and TRBJ2-5; TRBD2 aligns across 7 bases. Germline V gene lookup returns CDR1 SGHRS and CDR2 YFSETQ. The V gene end was trimmed by 4 bases and the J gene end by 1 base; junction bases not matched to a gene: 7. This CDR3 has 15 amino acids. CDR3 sequence: CASSASGRLQETQYF. CDR3 bases: TGCGCCAGCAGCGCTAGCGGCCGGCTCCAAGAGACCCAGTACTTC.

In nucleotides, the CDR3 is TGTGCCAGCAGCACAGGGACAGTCTATACGAATGGCTACACCTTC. Encoded protein: CASSTGTVYTNGYTF. This chain uses TRBV7-2 with TRBJ1-2; 7 bases fit TRBD1. The CDR3 runs to 15 residues. CDR1 is SGHTA and CDR2 is FQGNSA in the germline V gene. With V trimmed by 5 bases and J by 6 bases, 12 bases remained unmatched.

The chain is built from TRBV2 and TRBJ2-1, with 12 bases aligning to TRBD2. CDR1 and CDR2 (germline): SNHLY, FYNNEI. Trimming cost V 3 bases and J 5 bases; bases outside gene matches: 17. The CDR3 is 20 amino acids. This CDR3 reads CASSELPLAGGRRGNNEQFF. The CDR3, as DNA: TGTGCCAGCAGTGAGCTCCCACTAGCGGGAGGCCGCCGGGGTAACAATGAGCAGTTCTTC.

This clone appeared many times. The chain recombines TRBV15 with TRBJ1-2, with a tentative D call TRBD1 (5 bases). Looked up from germline, CDR1 is LNHNV and CDR2 is YYDKDF (reference sequence). Trimming pared 0 bases from V and 8 bases from J, leaving 13 bases between. CDR3 length: 14 amino acids. Written as DNA, the CDR3 is TGTGCCACCAGCAGAGATCGGCAGGGTTACGGCTACACCTTC. It yields the protein CATSRDRQGYGYTF. Drawing the rest from reference TRBV15 and TRBJ1-2, the complete variable domain is DAMVIQNPRYQVTQFGKPVTLSCSQTLNHNVMYWYQQKSSQAPKLLFHYYDKDFNNEADTPDNFQSRRPNTSFCFLDIRSPGLGDTAMYLCATSRDRQGYGYTFGSGTRLTVV.

The chain recombines TRBV29-1 with TRBJ2-2, with 12 positions matching TRBD2. Germline V lookup: CDR1 SQVTM, CDR2 ANQGSEA. The V gene end was trimmed by 4 bases and the J gene end by 1 base; junction bases not matched to a gene: 1. This CDR3 spans 15 amino acids. The chain's CDR3 is CSVASGRGNTGELFF. The CDR3 DNA sequence: TGCAGCGTTGCTAGCGGGAGGGGGAACACCGGGGAGCTGTTTTTT.

This chain uses TRBV4-2 with TRBJ2-1; TRBD2 matches at 7 bases. The CDR3 extends over 18 amino acids. Trimming at V came to 0 bases and at J to 6 bases, leaving 14 bases not matched to a gene. Germline V CDR1 and CDR2: LGHNA, YNFKEQ. Here the CDR3 reads CASSQEGSGIWGRNEQFF. CDR3 in DNA: TGTGCCAGCAGCCAAGAGGGGAGCGGGATTTGGGGTCGCAATGAGCAGTTCTTC.

This clone was counted a few times. V and J are TRBV29-1 and TRBJ1-2, with TRBD1 matching over 7 bases. The CDR3 totals 13 residues. Trimming took 0 bases from V and 3 from J; bases not matched to a gene: 1. Per the germline V gene, CDR1 is SQVTM and CDR2 is ANQGSEA. The CDR3 DNA sequence: TGCAGCGTTGAAGATAGGGGGCACTATGGCTACACCTTC. This sequence encodes CSVEDRGHYGYTF.

The V call is TRBV27, the J call TRBJ2-3; 15 nucleotides align to TRBD2. CDR1 is MNHEY and CDR2 is SMNVEV in the germline V gene (reference sequence). The CDR3 loop spans 18 amino acids. The ends lost 5 bases at V and 4 bases at J; junction bases unmatched: 10. The CDR3 DNA follows: TGTGCCAGCAGTCTAAACCCCGGGACTAGCGGGAGGTCAGATACGCAGTATTTT. Amino acid sequence: CASSLNPGTSGRSDTQYF.

The rearrangement links TRBV10-3 to TRBJ2-3; 11 bases align to TRBD2. The germline gives CDR1 ENHRY, CDR2 SYGVKD. There are 17 residues in the CDR3. J lost 0 bases, V lost 3 bases, and 5 bases had no gene match. The chain's CDR3 is CAISESSGRTSTDTQYF. The CDR3 DNA is TGTGCCATCAGTGAATCTAGCGGGAGGACTAGCACAGATACGCAGTATTTT.

This clone appeared a few times. The chain links TRBV7-8 to TRBJ2-7; 13 bases agree with TRBD2. The V segment lost 4 bases and the J segment 3 bases; nucleotides outside the gene matches: 6. The CDR3 has 16 residues. CDR1 is SGHVS and CDR2 is FQNEAQ in the germline V gene. The CDR3 loop is CASSSRTSGSIYEQYF. CDR3 bases: TGTGCCAGCAGCTCCCGGACTAGCGGGAGTATCTACGAGCAGTACTTC.

This clone was detected only a few times. The chain recombines TRBV4-2 with TRBJ1-5; D is perhaps TRBD1 (6 bases). The ends were cut back, 0 bases at V and 8 bases at J, with 8 bases in the middle. CDR3 length: 13 amino acids. The V gene's germline CDR1 is LGHNA and CDR2 YNFKEQ. This CDR3 is CASSQDSGEPQHF. The CDR3 DNA reads TGTGCCAGCAGCCAAGATTCAGGGGAGCCCCAGCATTTT.